Below, one T cell receptor beta chain is given with its context. The data stem from a study of cytomegalovirus exposure and HLA in healthy donors. Study information: The Caucasian-associated ancestry cluster held roughly 84% of 300 to 450 genotyped donors.

With 60 Vbeta and 13 Jbeta primers, the PCR was carried out. In the authors' methods: It was a later analysis that counted roughly 80 million unique TCR beta chains, of which about 10 million were shared. This table comes from immunoSEQ multiplex PCR, and its TCRdb copy is limited to in-frame clones, with some not included. From that table come the V and J calls and clone size; the DNA was used to work out D and trimming. The sample consists of over 90,000 clones, just under 70% of them appearing once. This CDR3 spans 17 amino acids. The V gene's germline CDR1 is SGHAT and CDR2 FQNNGV. Trimming removed 1 base at V and 1 base at J, with 13 bases between. Healthy bone marrow donors made up the cohort.

The chain employs TRBV11-2 and TRBJ2-2; D perhaps matches TRBD2 (6 bases). This clonotype was sampled from a woman aged 50 to 65 in good health and CMV-seropositive. The sequencing input was PBMCs. The CDR3 nucleotides read TGTGCCAGCAGCTTAGGCCCCCATAGCGGGAACACCGGGGAGCTGTTTTTT. This gives the protein CASSLGPHSGNTGELFF.